Here is one T cell receptor beta chain with its context. The CDR3 contains 15 residues. Germline V gene data show CDR1 as ENHRY and CDR2 as SYGVKD. The V gene lost 7 bases and the J gene lost 9 bases, with 22 bases spanning the gap. The record originates from a study of lymphopenia after photon versus proton radiotherapy. Repertoires were generated with immunoSEQ multiplex PCR, while TCRdb's copy carries only in-frame clones and drops some. The data hold 83,000 or so clones, with about four fifths observed a single time. The receptor was isolated from a man aged 55 to 70 with pancreatic cancer. The V call is TRBV10-3, the J call TRBJ1-5, with D unresolved. The input for sequencing was peripheral blood, taken from a patient treated with proton-based radiotherapy. CDR3 nucleotide sequence: TGTGCCATCAAAGATGAGGCCCCGGGTAGCGGGCCCCAGCATTTT. Protein product: CAIKDEAPGSGPQHF.